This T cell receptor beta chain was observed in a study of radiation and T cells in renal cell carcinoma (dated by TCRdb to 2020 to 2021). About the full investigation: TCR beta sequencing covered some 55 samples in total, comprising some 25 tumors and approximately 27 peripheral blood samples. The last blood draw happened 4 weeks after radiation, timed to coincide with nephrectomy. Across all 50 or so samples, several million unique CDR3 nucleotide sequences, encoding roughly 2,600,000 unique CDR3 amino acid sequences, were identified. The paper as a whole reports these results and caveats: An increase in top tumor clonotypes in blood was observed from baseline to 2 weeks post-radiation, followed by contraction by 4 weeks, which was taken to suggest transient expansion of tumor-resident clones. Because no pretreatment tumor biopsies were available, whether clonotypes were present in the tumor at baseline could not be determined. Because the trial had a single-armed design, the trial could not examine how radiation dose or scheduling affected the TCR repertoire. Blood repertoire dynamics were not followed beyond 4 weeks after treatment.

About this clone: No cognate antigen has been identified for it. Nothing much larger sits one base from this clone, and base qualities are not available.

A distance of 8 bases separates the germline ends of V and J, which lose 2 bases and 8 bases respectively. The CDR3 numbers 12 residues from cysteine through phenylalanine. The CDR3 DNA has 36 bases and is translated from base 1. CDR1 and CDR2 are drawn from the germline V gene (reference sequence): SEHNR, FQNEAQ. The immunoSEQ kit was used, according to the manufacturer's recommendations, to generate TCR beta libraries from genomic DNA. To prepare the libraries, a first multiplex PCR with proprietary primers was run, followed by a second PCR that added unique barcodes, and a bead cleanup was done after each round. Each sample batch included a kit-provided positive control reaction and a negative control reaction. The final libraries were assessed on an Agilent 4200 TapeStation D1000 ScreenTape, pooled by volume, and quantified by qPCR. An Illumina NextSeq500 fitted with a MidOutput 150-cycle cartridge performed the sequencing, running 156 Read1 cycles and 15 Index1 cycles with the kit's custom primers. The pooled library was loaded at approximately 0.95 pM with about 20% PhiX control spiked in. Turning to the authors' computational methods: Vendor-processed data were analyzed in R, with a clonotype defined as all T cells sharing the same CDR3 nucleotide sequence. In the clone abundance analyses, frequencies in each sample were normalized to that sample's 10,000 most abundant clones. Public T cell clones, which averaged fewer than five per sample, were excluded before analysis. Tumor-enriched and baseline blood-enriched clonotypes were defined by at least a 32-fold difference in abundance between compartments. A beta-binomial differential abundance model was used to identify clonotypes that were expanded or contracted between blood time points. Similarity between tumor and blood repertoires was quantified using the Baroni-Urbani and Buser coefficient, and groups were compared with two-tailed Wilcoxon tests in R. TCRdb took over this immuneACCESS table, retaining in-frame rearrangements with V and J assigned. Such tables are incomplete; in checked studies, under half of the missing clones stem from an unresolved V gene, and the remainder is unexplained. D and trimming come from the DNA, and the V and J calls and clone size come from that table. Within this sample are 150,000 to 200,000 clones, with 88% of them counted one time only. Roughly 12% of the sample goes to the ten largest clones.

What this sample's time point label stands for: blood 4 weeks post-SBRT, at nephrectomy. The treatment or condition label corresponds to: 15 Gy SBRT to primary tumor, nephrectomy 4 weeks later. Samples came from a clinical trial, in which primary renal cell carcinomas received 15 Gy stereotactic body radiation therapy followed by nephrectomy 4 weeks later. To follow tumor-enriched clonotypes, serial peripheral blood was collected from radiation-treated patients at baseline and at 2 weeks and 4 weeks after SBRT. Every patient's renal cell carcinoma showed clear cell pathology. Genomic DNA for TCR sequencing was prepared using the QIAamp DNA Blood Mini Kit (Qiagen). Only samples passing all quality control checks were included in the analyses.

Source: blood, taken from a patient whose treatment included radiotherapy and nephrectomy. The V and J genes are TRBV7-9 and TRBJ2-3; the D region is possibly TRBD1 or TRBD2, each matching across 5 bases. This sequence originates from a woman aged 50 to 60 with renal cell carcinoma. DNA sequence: TGTGCCAGCAGCTTACTGAGGGGTACGCAGTATTTT. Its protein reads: CASSLLRGTQYF.